This T cell receptor beta chain stems from a study of regulatory T cells in long-lasting Graves disease (dated by TCRdb to about 2021). For the wider study: Antithyroid drugs had been taken for less than 3 months by newly diagnosed Graves' disease patients. Persistent Graves' disease patients were compared with newly diagnosed Graves' disease patients by peripheral blood TCR sequencing and RNA sequencing. The study was conducted in China and was registered as a clinical trial. A total of around 35 samples underwent TCR sequencing: 13 from persistent and some 20 from newly diagnosed Graves' disease patients.

The library was generated by multiplex PCR. Sequenced using an Illumina HiSeq 4000. To build TCR beta libraries, CDR3 regions were amplified by Arm-PCR using iRepertoire HTBI primers. Before sequencing, the PCR products underwent gel purification. The study's processing was this. Across samples, around 58 TRBV and 14 TRBJ segments were identified and used for gene usage analysis of CDR3 amino acid clonotypes. Filtered high-quality paired reads were merged into contigs using COPE and FqMerger. BLAST was used to align contigs to IMGT TRBV, TRBD and TRBJ reference genes, and CDR3 was defined according to IMGT. Clonotypes above 0.1% frequency were classified as highly expanded clones. Shannon entropy served as the measure of repertoire diversity, while the Gini coefficient captured V-J evenness. A clonotype was considered public if more than one individual shared it. TCRdb's own reprocessing of the public reads used fastp at Q25 and MiXCR and kept productive beta chains. Every CDR3 protein is listed once, alongside the most common genes and DNA of its rows. TCRdb's processing, not the study's, gives the V and J calls here. Across this sample there are 250,000 to 300,000 distinct CDR3 sequences, with roughly 18% seen only once. The ten largest clones represent roughly 15% of the sample.

Broader findings and caveats from the paper: The authors acknowledged the small sample size as a limitation that may reduce accuracy. Peripheral blood alone was examined, since thyroid tissue, which constituted the primary lesion, could not be accessed. A larger number of public clonotypes was shared among persistent patients (2,741) than among newly diagnosed patients (about 990). Only the TCR beta chain was sequenced and analyzed. Preferential use of TRBV28, TRBJ1-2 and TRBJ2-5 was observed in persistent disease, whereas TRBV20-1 and TRBJ2-1 were favored in newly diagnosed disease. Compared with newly diagnosed patients, patients with persistent Graves' disease had lower TCR Shannon entropy and fewer highly expanded clones, which suggests clonal expansion.

CDR1 and CDR2 (SGHRS, YFSETQ) derive from the germline V gene. There are 16 amino acids in the CDR3, from cysteine to phenylalanine inclusive. The entry retains the CDR3 DNA only, 48 bases that are in frame from base 1. Compared with germline, V lacks 0 bases and J lacks 4 bases; bases without a gene match: 5. In the paper's terms, the time point label means: newly diagnosed GD, antithyroid drugs for less than 3 months. For both TCR sequencing and RNA sequencing, RNA was extracted from PBMCs using TRIzol. The diagnosis of Graves' disease was made according to American Thyroid Association guidelines. Patients were recruited from an endocrinology department in Xi'an, China. From each patient, 7.5 to 10 milliliters of peripheral blood was collected into an EDTA anticoagulant tube. Ficoll Paque Plus density gradient separation was used to isolate PBMCs, and no further T cell sorting was done. An Agilent 2100 Bioanalyzer and agarose gel were used to check RNA quality, while a NanoDrop 2000 measured RNA concentration.

This clonotype was recorded many times. Its antigen remains unidentified. The input lacks base qualities; no much larger clone sits a single base away. This same sample was also part of a study on T cells in Graves' hyperthyroidism and ophthalmopathy. As the second publication notes: A patient counted as having stable Graves' hyperthyroidism if no progression to ophthalmopathy occurred over 18 months of follow-up. Hyperthyroidism patients were aged 18 to 65 years and newly diagnosed, with disease duration of less than 2 months. Exclusion was applied to patients with uncontrolled infections, other autoimmune diseases, pregnancy or lactation. Diagnoses were based on clinical symptoms, serum thyroxine and TRAb, thyroid ultrasound and orbital computed tomography. A first-round RT-PCR of the TCR CDR3 used the HTBI primer set with the Qiagen OneStep RT-PCR kit. Blood samples also contained most of the expanded thyroid clonotypes (frequency above 0.001), which suggests that blood repertoires may reflect thyroid immune responses. In cross-validation, a model built on a 13 V-J signature told ophthalmopathy apart from stable hyperthyroidism with roughly 87% sensitivity and roughly 83% specificity, and in testing the same model reached 80%/75%. In validation, the model predicted progression to ophthalmopathy with approximately 71% sensitivity and approximately 72% specificity, a median of roughly seven months before onset. A discovery cohort of about 100 patients, approximately 44 with Graves' ophthalmopathy and under 60 with stable Graves' hyperthyroidism, was used to find distinguishing TCR V-J signatures. Prospective prediction of ophthalmopathy was tested in an independent validation cohort consisting of about 20 hyperthyroidism patients and around 16 patients who later progressed to ophthalmopathy. The 75 to 100 discovery patients were divided at random into training and test sets in a 7:3 ratio. Thyroid tissue and blood T-cell repertoires from more than five Graves' hyperthyroidism patients were also compared in the study. After blood sampling, hyperthyroidism patients were treated with methimazole at a starting dose of 30 mg daily, and ophthalmopathy patients were treated with high-dose intravenous methylprednisolone. A second multiplex PCR round built the libraries, followed by size selection and purification. Libraries were sequenced paired-end with 100 bp reads on an Illumina HiSeq2000. SOAPnuke was used to process the raw data, throwing out any read that contained adapters or uncalled bases, had a mean Phred below 15, or lacked an exact constant-primer or identifier match. High-quality paired reads were merged using COPE v1.2.5, and each unique nucleotide sequence was defined as a clonotype. MiTCR v1.1 was used to align clonotypes to the IMGT TRBV, TRBD and TRBJ reference segments. Only V-J combinations with frequency above 0.0001, covering 99.2% of repertoires, were analysed. The TCS score was defined as F50 (clonal expansion) divided by E x V (chaos), with BLOSUM62-based TCRdist calculated between CDR3 peptides within each V-J. Welch's t-statistics and random forest reduced some 510 V-J features to about 13, which were used in a naive Bayes classifier (R e1071). Sample size was not statistically predetermined, and investigators were not blinded to group allocation. The paper describes TCR Vbeta CDR3 sequencing of 135 peripheral blood samples, made up of some 40 ophthalmopathy patients, approximately 76 hyperthyroidism patients and roughly 17 progressor patients.

The sequence derives from a woman between 25 and 40 years old with Graves disease. Donor details come from another sample of the same person, matched by shared clones. The starting material was peripheral blood mononuclear cells (PBMCs), obtained at new diagnosis, from a patient treated with antithyroid drugs. The rearranged chain carries TRBV5-1 and TRBJ2-5; TRBD1 aligns with 11 central bases. CDR3 protein: CASSLGSGTGGETQYF. The DNA sequence is given as TGCGCCAGCAGCTTGGGTTCCGGGACAGGGGGAGAGACCCAGTACTTC.